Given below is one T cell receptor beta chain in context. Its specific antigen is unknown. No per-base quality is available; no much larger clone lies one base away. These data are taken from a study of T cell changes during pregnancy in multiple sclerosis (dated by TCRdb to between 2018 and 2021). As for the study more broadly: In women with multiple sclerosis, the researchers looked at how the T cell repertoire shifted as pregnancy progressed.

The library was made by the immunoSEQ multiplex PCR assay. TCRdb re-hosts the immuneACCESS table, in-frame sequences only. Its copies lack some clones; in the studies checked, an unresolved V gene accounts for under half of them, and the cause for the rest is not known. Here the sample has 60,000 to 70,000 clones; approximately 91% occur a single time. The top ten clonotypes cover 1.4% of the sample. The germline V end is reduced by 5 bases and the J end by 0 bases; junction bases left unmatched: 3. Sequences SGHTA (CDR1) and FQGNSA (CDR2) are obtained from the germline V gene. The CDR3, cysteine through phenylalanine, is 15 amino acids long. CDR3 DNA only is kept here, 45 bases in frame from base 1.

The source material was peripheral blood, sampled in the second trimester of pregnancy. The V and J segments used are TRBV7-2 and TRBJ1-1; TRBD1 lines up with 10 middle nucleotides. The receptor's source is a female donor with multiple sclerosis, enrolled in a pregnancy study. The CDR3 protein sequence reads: CASSQTGGMNTEAFF. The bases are TGTGCCAGCAGCCAGACAGGGGGCATGAACACTGAAGCTTTCTTT.